The present entry profiles one T cell receptor beta chain with its context. The antigen remains undetermined. The sample originates from a study of cytomegalovirus exposure and HLA in healthy donors. Whole-study context: Drawn from HLA-typed donors, around 85 million unique TCRs were held in an early data release.

Whole-study findings and limits: A later analysis showed TCR association rates differing by HLA locus, peaking at DRB1 and lowest at HLA-C. In presence/absence analyses, roughly uniform sequencing depth across donors was assumed.

CDR1 is SGHTS and CDR2 is YDEGEE in the germline V gene. Trimming cost V 1 base and J 7 bases, with 3 bases left between them. The CDR3 loop spans 11 amino acids. Use of 60 Vbeta and 13 Jbeta primers characterized the PCR. The assay was immunoSEQ multiplex PCR, and TCRdb's table has in-frame clones only and misses some. This table has around 120,000 clones, about three quarters appearing once. The chain recombines TRBV5-8 with TRBJ2-1, with no clear D. The sequence derives from a human donor in good health. Specimen: PBMCs. As DNA, the CDR3 is TGTGCCAGCAGCTTGTATAATGAGCAGTTCTTC. Translation: CASSLYNEQFF.